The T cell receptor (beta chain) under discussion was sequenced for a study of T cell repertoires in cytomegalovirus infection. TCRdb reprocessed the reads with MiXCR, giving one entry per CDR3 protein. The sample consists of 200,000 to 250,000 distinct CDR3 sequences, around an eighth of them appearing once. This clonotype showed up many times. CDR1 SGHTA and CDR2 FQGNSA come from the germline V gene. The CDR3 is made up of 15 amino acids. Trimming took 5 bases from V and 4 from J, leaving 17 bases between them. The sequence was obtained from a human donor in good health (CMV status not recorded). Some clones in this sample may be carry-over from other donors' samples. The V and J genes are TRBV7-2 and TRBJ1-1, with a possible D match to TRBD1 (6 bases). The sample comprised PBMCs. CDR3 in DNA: TGTGCCAGCAGCCCCGGGCCGGCAGGGGTCACTGAAGCTTTCTTT. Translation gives CASSPGPAGVTEAFF.